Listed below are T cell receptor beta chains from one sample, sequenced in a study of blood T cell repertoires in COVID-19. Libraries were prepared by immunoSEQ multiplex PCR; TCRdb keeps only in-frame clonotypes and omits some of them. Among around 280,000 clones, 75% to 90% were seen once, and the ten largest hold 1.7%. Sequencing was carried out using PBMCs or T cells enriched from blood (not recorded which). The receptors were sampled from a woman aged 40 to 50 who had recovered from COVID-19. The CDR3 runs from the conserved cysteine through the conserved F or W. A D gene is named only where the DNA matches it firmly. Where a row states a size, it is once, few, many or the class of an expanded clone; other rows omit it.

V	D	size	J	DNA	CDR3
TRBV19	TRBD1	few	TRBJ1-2	TGTGCCAGTGCACGACAGGGGGCTAACTATGGCTACACCTTC	CASARQGANYGYTF
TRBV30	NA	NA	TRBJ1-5	TGTGCCTGGAGTGTAAAATCGGGGGGCGCTTGGAGGGGGCCCCAGCATTTT	CAWSVKSGGAWRGPQHF
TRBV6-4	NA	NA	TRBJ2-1	TGTGCCAGCAGTGAACAGGGTTCCAATGAGCAGTTCTTC	CASSEQGSNEQFF
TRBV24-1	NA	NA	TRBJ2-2	TGTGCCACCAGTGAGGGACAGAACACCGGGGAGCTGTTTTTT	CATSEGQNTGELFF
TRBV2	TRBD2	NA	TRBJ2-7	TGTGCCAGCACCGGCGGGTTGGGACTAGCGGTAGAGCAGTACTTC	CASTGGLGLAVEQYF
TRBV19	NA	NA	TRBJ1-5	TGTGCCAGTAGCCGCCGGGACATCAATCAGCCCCAGCATTTT	CASSRRDINQPQHF
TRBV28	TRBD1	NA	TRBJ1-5	TGTGCCAGCAGCAATCTGGGGGGGGGACAGGATCAGCCCCAGCATTTT	CASSNLGGGQDQPQHF
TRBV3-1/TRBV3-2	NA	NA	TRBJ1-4	TGTGCCAGCAGCCAGGACCGATCAAAGCGGAATGAAAAACTGTTTTTT	CASSQDRSKRNEKLFF
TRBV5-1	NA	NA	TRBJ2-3	TGCGCCAGCAGCTTGTTTTCAGTCACAGATACGCAGTATTTT	CASSLFSVTDTQYF
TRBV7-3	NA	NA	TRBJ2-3	TGTGCCAGCAGCTTAAATAGCGTCACAGATACGCAGTATTTT	CASSLNSVTDTQYF
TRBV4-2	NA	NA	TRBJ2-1	TGTGCCAGCAGCCAAGATGGCCGTGCAGGCGGACTTCAGTTCTTC	CASSQDGRAGGLQFF
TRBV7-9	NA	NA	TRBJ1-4	TGTGCCAGCAGCCAATTTTCGACTGGGAGTAATGAAAAACTGTTTTTT	CASSQFSTGSNEKLFF
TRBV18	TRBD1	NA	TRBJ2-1	TGTGCCAGCTCACCACCGACAGGGGGTTACAATGAGCAGTTCTTC	CASSPPTGGYNEQFF
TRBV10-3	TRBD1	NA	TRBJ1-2	TGTGCCATCAGTGACCCGACCGGGACAGGGTCCATTGACTATGGCTACACCTTC	CAISDPTGTGSIDYGYTF
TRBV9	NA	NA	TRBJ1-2	TGTGCCAGCAGCGTAGAAACGGCGGGGAGTCTTCTTGTCTTC	CASSVETAGSLLVF
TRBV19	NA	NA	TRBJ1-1	TGTGCCAGTAGTTACAGGGTCGCGAACACTGAAGCTTTCTTT	CASSYRVANTEAFF
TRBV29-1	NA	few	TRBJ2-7	TGCAGCGTTGGACAAAATGTCGCCTACGAGCAGTACTTC	CSVGQNVAYEQYF
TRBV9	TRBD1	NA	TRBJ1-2	TGTGCCAGCAGCGAGGCCCAGGACCGGGACAGGTTCTATGACTGGTTGTGGTACACCTTC	CASSEAQDRDRFYDWLWYTF
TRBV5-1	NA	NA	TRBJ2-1	TGCGCCAGCAGCTTGGGTTGGGGAGTAAACCGCAATGAGCAGTTCTTC	CASSLGWGVNRNEQFF
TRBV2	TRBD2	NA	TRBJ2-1	TGTGCCAGCGAGCAACTCGCGGGGGGTGAGCAGTTCTTC	CASEQLAGGEQFF
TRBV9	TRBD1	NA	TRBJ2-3	TGTGCCAGCAGCGCCGGACAGGGGGCGCGTGATACGCAGTATTTT	CASSAGQGARDTQYF
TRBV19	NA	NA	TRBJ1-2	TGTGCCAGTAGCCTTAACAGGAGACACTATGGCTACACCTTC	CASSLNRRHYGYTF
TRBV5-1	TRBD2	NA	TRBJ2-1	TGCGCCAGCAGCTTGGAGGGGACTAGCGGGGGCAATGAGCAGTTCTTC	CASSLEGTSGGNEQFF
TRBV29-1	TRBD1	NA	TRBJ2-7	TGCAGCGTTGTCCAGGGGGCCCCCTACGAGCAGTACTTC	CSVVQGAPYEQYF
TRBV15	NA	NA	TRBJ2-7	TGTGCCACCAGCAGCACCGGGACTCACTCCTACGAGCAGTACTTC	CATSSTGTHSYEQYF
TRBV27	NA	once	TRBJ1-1	TGTGCCAGCAGTTCCCCGCGGGCGAGCGACGTGACTGAAGCTTTCTTT	CASSSPRASDVTEAFF
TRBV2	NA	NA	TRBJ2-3	TGTGCGGCGGGACTCAGCACAGATACGCAGTATTTT	CAAGLSTDTQYF
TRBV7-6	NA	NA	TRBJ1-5	TGTGCCAGCAGCCCTACCGCAAATAGCAATCAGCCCCAGCATTTT	CASSPTANSNQPQHF
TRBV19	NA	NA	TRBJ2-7	TGTGCCAGTAGTATCAGGGCAGGTGACTACGAGCAGTACTTC	CASSIRAGDYEQYF
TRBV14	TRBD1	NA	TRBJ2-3	TGTGCCAGCAGCCGACAGGGGATGTCTCTCACAGATACGCAGTATTTT	CASSRQGMSLTDTQYF
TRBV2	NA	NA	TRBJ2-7	TGTGCCAGCTCAGGGAGGGGGGGCGAGCAGTACTTC	CASSGRGGEQYF
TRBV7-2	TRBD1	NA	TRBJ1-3	TGTGCCAGCAGCATAGGACAGGGGGGCGGAAACACCATATATTTT	CASSIGQGGGNTIYF
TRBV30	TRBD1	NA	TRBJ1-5	TGTGCCTGGAGCGAGGGGGCCAGCAATCAGCCCCAGCATTTT	CAWSEGASNQPQHF
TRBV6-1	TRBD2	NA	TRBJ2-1	TGTGCCAGCAGTGAAGGGGGACTAGCTAGTGAGCAGTTCTTC	CASSEGGLASEQFF
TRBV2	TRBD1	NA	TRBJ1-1	TGTGCCAGCTACAGGGACAGTTCTTGGGGGAAAGCTTTCTTT	CASYRDSSWGKAFF
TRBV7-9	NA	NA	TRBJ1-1	TGTGCCAGCAGCTTATCAGGGTCGAAGGCTGAAGCTTTCTTT	CASSLSGSKAEAFF